This TCR beta chain was observed in a study of T cell responses to AZD1222 COVID-19 vaccine. Germline CDR1 reads SGHDT; CDR2 reads YYEEEE. The CDR3 covers 16 residues. J gave up 4 bases and V 3 bases, and 7 bases lay outside the gene matches. Study-wide results and limits: Just a handful of AZD1222 recipients were seropositive at baseline. Recipients of two AZD1222 doses showed rising Spike-specific TCR breadth and depth. Unmutated regions of variants are reportedly targeted by nearly half of spike-specific TCRs.

Here immunoSEQ multiplex PCR was the method, and the copy in TCRdb shows in-frame clones only, minus some. The table records about 96,000 clones, 85% to 90% of them present only once. In its sample, this clone was seen a few times. Its cognate antigen is unknown. This TCR was recovered from an adult in good health. The chain employs TRBV5-6 and TRBJ2-4, with 10 nucleotides matching TRBD1. The sequences come from peripheral blood, collected on day 0 of AZD1222 vaccination. Here the CDR3 reads CASSSLPGQGKNIQYF. The CDR3 DNA reads as TGTGCCAGCAGCTCCCTCCCGGGACAGGGGAAAAACATTCAGTACTTC.